This T cell receptor beta chain is from a study of shared clonotypes between healthy human individuals. There are 15 residues in the CDR3. V lost 0 bases, J lost 8 bases, and 9 bases stayed unmatched. The V gene's germline CDR1 is SGHRS and CDR2 YFSETQ. The material for each subset, its genomic DNA, was split evenly across several immunoSEQ plates. Here immunoSEQ multiplex PCR was the method, and the copy in TCRdb shows in-frame clones only, minus some. The sample holds 550,000 to 600,000 clones, roughly four fifths seen once. Sequenced material: PBMCs. This clonotype originated in a middle-aged woman in good health. Some clones in this sample may be carry-over from other donors' samples. This chain joins TRBV5-1 and TRBJ1-2; 8 bases line up with TRBD1. The CDR3 region is CASSLAGQGALGYTF. The CDR3 DNA is TGCGCCAGCAGCTTGGCCGGGCAGGGGGCCTTGGGCTACACCTTC.